This entry features one T cell receptor beta chain sequence. Antigen: not known. The data belong to a study of T cell repertoires in cytomegalovirus infection. At the level of the study: Newly reported HLA-C-restricted and thoroughly characterized HLA-B-restricted CMV epitopes were employed. Public TCR beta signatures provided an indication of both CMV infection and a matching HLA type. General study points: There were carriers of CMV plus the relevant HLA, and cumulative public TCR beta family frequency identified them. Ex vivo responses were dominated by HLA-C-restricted CMV-specific TCR beta clonotypes.

V was trimmed by 10 bases and J by 4 bases, leaving 11 bases between them. The CDR3 extends over 12 amino acids. Germline V gene lookup returns CDR1 MNHEY and CDR2 SVGEGT. One entry per CDR3 protein, called by TCRdb with MiXCR from the reads. Of around 25,000 distinct CDR3 sequences listed, under 20% are singletons. The TCR sequence derives from a human donor in good health (CMV status not recorded). Some clones in this sample may be carry-over from other donors' samples. The sample in question was CD8+ T cells from cultured PBMCs, obtained from culture after CMV antigen stimulation. The V and J genes are TRBV6-2 or TRBV6-3 and TRBJ2-1, with unresolved D. The CDR3 coding sequence is TGTGCCACCCAACACCAGTACAATGAGCAGTTCTTC. Amino acids: CATQHQYNEQFF.